Shown below are 3 T cell receptor beta chains from a single sample sequenced in a study of shared T cell receptors in the human thymus. Measured with immunoSEQ multiplex PCR; TCRdb has only the in-frame clones, and not every one. The sample lists about 660,000 clones, around 87% occurring once. A further study also used this sample, focusing on human thymus T cells.

The sample taken for sequencing was thymocytes. Source of these receptors: a boy in the first two years of life with a congenital heart defect.

The V and J genes are TRBV6-6 and TRBJ2-7; no clear D. The CDR3 covers 15 residues. The ends were cut back, 0 bases at V and 7 bases at J, with 16 bases in the middle. The germline V gene encodes CDR1 MNHNY and CDR2 SVGAGI (reference sequence). The CDR3 DNA follows: TGTGCCAGCAGTTACTCAATCGACTCTTCGGGTGAGCAGTACTTC. This codes for CASSYSIDSSGEQYF.

CDR3 coding DNA: TGCGCCAGCAGCTTCCGACTTACAGGGATCAGATCACCCCTCCACTTT. As protein: CASSFRLTGIRSPLHF. The chain recombines TRBV5-1 with TRBJ1-6; D may be TRBD1 (6 bases). Trimming pared 2 bases from V and 10 bases from J, leaving 19 bases between. Per germline, CDR1 SGHRS and CDR2 YFSETQ. There are 16 residues in the CDR3.

The chain uses TRBV5-1 and TRBJ1-6, with a possible D match to TRBD1 (5 bases). V was pared by 5 bases and J by 10 bases, with 19 bases between. The V gene's germline CDR1 is SGHRS and CDR2 YFSETQ. This CDR3 has 15 amino acids. CDR3 coding DNA: TGCGCCAGCAGGCAAAGCTCAGGGAATGGATCACCCCTCCACTTT. Translated: CASRQSSGNGSPLHF.